The T cell receptor (beta chain) under discussion was sequenced for a study of early T cells in non-severe SARS-CoV-2 infection listed by TCRdb under 2021. Regarding the research as a whole: Bulk RNA from unsorted whole blood was used for TCR sequencing, so alpha and beta chains could not be paired. Study-wide conclusions, independent of this receptor: VDJdb matching was skewed toward anti-spike CD8 responses and likely underestimated virus-specific expansions, missing private and CD4 specificities.

From the cysteine through the phenylalanine, the CDR3 covers 16 amino acids. Only the CDR3 region is kept as DNA, spanning 48 bases read in frame from base 1. The germline V gene encodes CDR1 SQVTM and CDR2 ANQGSEA. V gives up 1 base and J gives up 1 base, and the segment between their germline ends measures 15 bases. Set within a cohort of healthcare workers in London, UK, this nested case-control study involved weekly PCR testing of nasopharyngeal swabs along with blood sampling. Between 23 and 31 March 2020, the week of the UK lockdown, healthcare workers were enrolled and then followed up weekly for as long as 16 weeks. In this sample, this clonotype turned up many times. Its antigen remains unidentified. The input lacks base qualities; no much larger clone sits a single base away. Preparation of the library involved 5' RACE. Sequencing relied on a NextSeq 500. The TCR library protocol attached unique molecular identifiers to individual cDNA molecules to correct for sequencing error and PCR bias. Both TCR alpha and beta chains were sequenced, and tight co-correlation was observed between alpha and beta sequence abundances in each sample. The authors' analysis ran thus. Decombinator V4 was used to perform V gene, J gene and CDR3 annotation of TCR sequences. Expanded TCRs were defined as changing significantly between any two time points under a Poisson model with p below 0.0001. Abundances of TCRs were expressed as counts per million after normalisation to the total number of TCRs sequenced in each sample. MAIT TCRs were defined by TRAV1-2 paired with TRAJ12, TRAJ20 or TRAJ33, and iNKT TCRs by TRAV10 paired with TRAJ18. VDJdb, accessed 1 November 2021, was searched for CMV, EBV and SARS-CoV-2 annotated TCRs, excluding TCRs annotated for multiple antigens. Starting from the raw public reads, TCRdb applied fastp trimming at Q25, assembled clones with MiXCR and retained in-frame beta chains. Identical CDR3 proteins give one entry, which carries the most common genes and DNA. TCRdb, not the authors, supplied the V and J calls. This sample comprises 32,000 or so distinct CDR3 sequences, approximately 5.2% of them detected only once. The ten largest clones add up to less than 6% of the sample.

This TCR was sampled from an adult who was a healthcare worker with PCR-confirmed SARS-CoV-2 infection or an uninfected control (not recorded which). The chain employs TRBV29-1 and TRBJ2-3, with the D gene too uncertain to name. The sample comprised whole blood. The CDR3 protein: CSVEGSQYSGTDTQYF. The DNA reads as follows: TGCAGCGTTGAAGGATCCCAATATTCCGGCACAGATACGCAGTATTTT.